One sample yielded the 5 T cell receptor beta chains listed below, sequenced in a study of T cell responses to AZD1222 COVID-19 vaccine. Method: immunoSEQ multiplex PCR; TCRdb's copy keeps in-frame clones and lacks some. The sample carries 150,000 to 200,000 clones, about 88% recorded once. The sample consisted of peripheral blood, taken on day 0 of AZD1222 vaccination. The receptor set was obtained from an adult in good health.

The chain couples TRBV7-9 to TRBJ1-1; D is ambiguous. The CDR3 extends over 14 amino acids. V shed 3 bases and J shed 6 bases, with 14 bases lying between them. Germline V gene data show CDR1 as SEHNR and CDR2 as FQNEAQ (reference sequence). CDR3 coding DNA: TGTGCCAGCAGCTTGAAGGGCGGCGGCGCTGAAGCTTTCTTT. This translates into CASSLKGGGAEAFF.

The V call is TRBV29-1, the J call TRBJ1-1, with 12 nucleotides matching TRBD1. With V trimmed by 4 bases and J by 4 bases, 4 bases remained unmatched. This CDR3 is built from 14 residues. Germline CDR1 SQVTM, CDR2 ANQGSEA. The DNA for the CDR3 is TGCAGCGTTGGGGACAGGGGGCTTGGCACTGAAGCTTTCTTT. This translates into CSVGDRGLGTEAFF.

This sequence joins TRBV18 and TRBJ2-7; D possibly corresponds to TRBD1 (6 bases). V lost 3 bases and J lost 2, with 11 bases in between. The CDR3 runs 14 residues. The germline gives CDR1 KGHSH, CDR2 LQKENI. The CDR3 DNA follows: TGTGCCAGCTCACCGGCTAGGACAGCCTACGAGCAGTACTTC. It codes for CASSPARTAYEQYF.

This chain joins TRBV7-2 and TRBJ2-3; no clear D gene. This CDR3 has 13 amino acids. Germline CDR1 SGHTA, CDR2 FQGNSA. The V and J ends lost 4 bases and 2 bases respectively, with 7 bases between them. DNA of the CDR3: TGTGCCAGCAGCTCCTACATCACAGATACGCAGTATTTT. Translation: CASSSYITDTQYF.

CDR3 sequence reads: CASSFFAGGTEAFF. For the CDR3, the DNA is TGTGCCAGCAGTTTCTTTGCGGGGGGCACTGAAGCTTTCTTT. The chain is built from TRBV27 and TRBJ1-1, with D perhaps TRBD1 (5 bases). Trimming removed 3 bases from V and 4 bases from J, with 12 bases in between. CDR3 size: 14 residues. In germline, CDR1 is MNHEY, CDR2 SMNVEV (reference sequence).